Here is one TCR beta chain with its context. The CDR3 spans 15 residues. V gave up 6 bases and J gave up 5 bases; unmatched junction bases: 9. CDR1 is ENHRY and CDR2 is SYGVKD in the germline V gene. This sample was included in a study of control samples from healthy donors and cancer patients. This table comes from immunoSEQ multiplex PCR, and its TCRdb copy is limited to in-frame clones, with some not included. The sample yields fewer than 70,000 clones, around 90% seen once. This TCR derives from a man aged 60 to 75 with head and neck cancer. Input material: PBMCs. The chain joins TRBV10-3 to TRBJ1-5; TRBD1 agrees at 8 bases. The CDR3 sequence is CAISDVDRGDQPQHF. The CDR3, as DNA: TGTGCCATCAGCGACGTAGACAGGGGTGATCAGCCCCAGCATTTT.